This TCR beta chain was obtained from a study of blood T cell repertoires in COVID-19. Background on the study: Donors in the United States, Italy and Spain gave samples during acute or convalescent COVID-19.

Profiled with immunoSEQ multiplex PCR; TCRdb holds only in-frame clones, not every one. The repertoire holds about 300,000 clones, with about 85% as singletons. Germline V gives CDR1 MGHDK, CDR2 SYGVNS. Trimming shortened V by 1 base and J by 3 bases, and 13 bases separated the two germline ends. This CDR3 spans 15 amino acids. This clonotype was sampled from a woman aged 45-59 years who had recovered from COVID-19. The rearrangement uses TRBV25-1 and TRBJ2-7, with D possibly TRBD1 on 5 matching bases. The source material was PBMCs or T cells enriched from blood (not recorded which). The DNA of the CDR3 is TGTGCCAGCAGTGAATCAGTGGGGCAGGGCTACGAGCAGTACTTC. This sequence encodes CASSESVGQGYEQYF.